This T cell receptor (beta chain) was retrieved from a study of response to subunit inactivated influenza vaccine. General study results and limits: The authors offered the suggestion that each seasonal influenza vaccination recruits few new T cells.

As concerns this clonotype: Its specificity is unknown.

TCRdb re-called the RT-PCR reads through MiXCR, storing one row per CDR3 protein. The repertoire holds about 500,000 distinct CDR3 sequences, with 16% as singletons. Germline CDR1 SEHNR, CDR2 FQNEAQ (reference sequence). The CDR3 is 15 residues long. Germline trimming cut 1 base from V and 4 bases from J; bases unmatched to any gene: 5. V gene TRBV7-9 combines with J gene TRBJ1-2; 8 nucleotides match TRBD1. Sequences were derived from CD4+ T cells sorted from PBMCs, sampled around 25 months after vaccination. This TCR came from a man aged 45-69 years who received an inactivated influenza vaccine. This CDR3 is CASSLGTGLSYGYTF. CDR3 sequence (DNA): TGTGCCAGCAGCTTAGGGACAGGGCTGAGCTATGGCTACACCTTC.